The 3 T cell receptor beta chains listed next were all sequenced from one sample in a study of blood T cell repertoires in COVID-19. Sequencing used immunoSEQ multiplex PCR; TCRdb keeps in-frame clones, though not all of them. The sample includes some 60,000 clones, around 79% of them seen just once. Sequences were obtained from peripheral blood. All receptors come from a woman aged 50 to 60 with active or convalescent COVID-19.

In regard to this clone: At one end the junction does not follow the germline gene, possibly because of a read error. CDR3 coding DNA: TGTGCCAGCAGCAGGAGCCGGGACAGGGAGCTCTTC. It specifies CASSRSRDRELF. This chain uses TRBV7-2 with TRBJ2-1; 9 bases align to TRBD1. The CDR3 extends over 12 amino acids. CDR1 SGHTA and CDR2 FQGNSA come from the germline V gene.

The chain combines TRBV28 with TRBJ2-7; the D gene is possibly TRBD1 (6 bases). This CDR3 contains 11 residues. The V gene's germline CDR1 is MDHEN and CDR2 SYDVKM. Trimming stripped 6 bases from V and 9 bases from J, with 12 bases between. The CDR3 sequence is CASSLGARQYF. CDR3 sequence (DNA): TGTGCCAGCAGCCTGGGGGCGCGGCAGTACTTC.

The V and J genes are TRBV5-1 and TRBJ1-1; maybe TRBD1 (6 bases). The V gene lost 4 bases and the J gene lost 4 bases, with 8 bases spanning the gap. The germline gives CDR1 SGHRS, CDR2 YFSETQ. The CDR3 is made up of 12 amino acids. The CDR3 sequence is CASSTGSTEAFF. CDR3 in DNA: TGCGCCAGCAGCACAGGGTCCACTGAAGCTTTCTTT. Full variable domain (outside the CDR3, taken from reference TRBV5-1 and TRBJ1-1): KAGVTQTPRYLIKTRGQQVTLSCSPISGHRSVSWYQQTPGQGLQFLFEYFSETQRNKGNFPGRFSGRQFSNSRSEMNVSTLELGDSALYLCASSTGSTEAFFGQGTRLTVV.